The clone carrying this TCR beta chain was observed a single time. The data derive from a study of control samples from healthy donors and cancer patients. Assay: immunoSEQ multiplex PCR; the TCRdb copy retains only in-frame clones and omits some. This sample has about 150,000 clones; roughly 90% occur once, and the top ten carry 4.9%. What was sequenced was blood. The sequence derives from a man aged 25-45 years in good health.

Written as DNA, the CDR3 is TGTGCCAGCAGCGAGGGGGGTACTAACTATGGCTACACCTTC. Translating gives CASSEGGTNYGYTF. V gene TRBV9 combines with J gene TRBJ1-2, with a weak D call TRBD1 (6 bases). Trimming removed 3 bases from V and 0 bases from J, with 9 bases in between. The germline CDR1 and CDR2 sequences are SGDLS and YYNGEE. CDR3 length: 14 residues.